This T cell receptor (beta chain) originates from a study of T cell repertoires in cytomegalovirus infection. One entry per CDR3 protein results from TCRdb running MiXCR on the reads. The table includes around 530,000 distinct CDR3 sequences, around a quarter detected once. This clonotype appeared many times. Germline V gene sequence: CDR1 SGHTA, CDR2 FQGNSA. V was trimmed by 4 bases and J by 1 base, leaving 23 bases between them. There are 19 residues in the CDR3. V is TRBV7-2 and J is TRBJ2-1; D is unclear. This receptor was identified in a human donor in good health (CMV status not recorded). Some clones in this sample may be carry-over from other donors' samples. Input material: PBMCs. The CDR3 protein is CASSSLPVGTTKSYNEQFF. The CDR3 DNA reads TGTGCCAGCAGCTCCCTTCCCGTAGGTACAACAAAATCCTACAATGAGCAGTTCTTC.